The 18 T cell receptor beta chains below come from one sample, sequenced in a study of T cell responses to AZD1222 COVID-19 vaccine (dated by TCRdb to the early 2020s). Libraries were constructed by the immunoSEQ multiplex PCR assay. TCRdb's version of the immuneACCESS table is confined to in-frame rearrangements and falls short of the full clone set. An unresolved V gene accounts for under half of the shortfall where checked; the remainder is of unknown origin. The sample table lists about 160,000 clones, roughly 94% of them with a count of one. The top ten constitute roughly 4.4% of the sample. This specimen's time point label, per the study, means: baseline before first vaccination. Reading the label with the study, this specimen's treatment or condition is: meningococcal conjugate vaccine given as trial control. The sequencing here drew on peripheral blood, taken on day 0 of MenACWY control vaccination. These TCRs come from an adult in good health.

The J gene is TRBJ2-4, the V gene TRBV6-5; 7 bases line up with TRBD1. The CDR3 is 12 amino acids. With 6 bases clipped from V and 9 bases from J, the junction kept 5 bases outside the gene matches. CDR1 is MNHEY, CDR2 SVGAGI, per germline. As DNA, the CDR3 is TGTGCCAGCAGGACAGGGCGTACCATTCAGTACTTC. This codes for CASRTGRTIQYF.

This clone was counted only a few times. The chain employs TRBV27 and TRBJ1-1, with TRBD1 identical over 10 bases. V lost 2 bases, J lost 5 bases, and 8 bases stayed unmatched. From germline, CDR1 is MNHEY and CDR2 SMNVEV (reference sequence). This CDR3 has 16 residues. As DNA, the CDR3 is TGTGCCAGCAGTTTAGGGACAGGGGAAGGAGGAACTGAAGCTTTCTTT. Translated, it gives CASSLGTGEGGTEAFF.

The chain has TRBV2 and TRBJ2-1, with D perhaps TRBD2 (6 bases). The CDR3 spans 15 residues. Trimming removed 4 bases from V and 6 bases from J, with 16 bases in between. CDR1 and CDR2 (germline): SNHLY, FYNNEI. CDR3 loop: CASSGFSGGANEQFF. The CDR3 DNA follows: TGTGCCAGCAGTGGATTTAGCGGAGGGGCCAATGAGCAGTTCTTC.

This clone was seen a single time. CDR3 bases: TGTGCCAGCACGGGCGGCTCCTATAATTCACCCCTCCACTTT. This gives the protein CASTGGSYNSPLHF. The chain employs TRBV27 and TRBJ1-6; D ambiguous. Germline values: CDR1 MNHEY, CDR2 SMNVEV (reference sequence). CDR3 length: 14 residues. V was shortened by 7 bases and J by 0 bases, with 7 bases between the two germline ends.

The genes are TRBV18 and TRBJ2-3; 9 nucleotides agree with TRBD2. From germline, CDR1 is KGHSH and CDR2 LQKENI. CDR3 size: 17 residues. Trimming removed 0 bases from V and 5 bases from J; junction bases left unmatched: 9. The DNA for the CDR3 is TGTGCCAGCTCACCACCGACTAGCGGTGTGGCACGAGATACGCAGTATTTT. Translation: CASSPPTSGVARDTQYF.

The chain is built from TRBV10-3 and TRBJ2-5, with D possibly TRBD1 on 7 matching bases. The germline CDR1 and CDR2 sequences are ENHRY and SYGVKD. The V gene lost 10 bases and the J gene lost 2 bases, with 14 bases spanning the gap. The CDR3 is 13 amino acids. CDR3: CASQGDSQETQYF. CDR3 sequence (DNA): TGTGCCAGCCAGGGGGACTCTCAAGAGACCCAGTACTTC.

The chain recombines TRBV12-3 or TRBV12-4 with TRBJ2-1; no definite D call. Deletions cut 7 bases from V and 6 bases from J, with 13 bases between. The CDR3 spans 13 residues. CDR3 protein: CASTMYSSNEQFF. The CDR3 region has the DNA TGTGCCAGCACTATGTACTCTTCCAATGAGCAGTTCTTC.

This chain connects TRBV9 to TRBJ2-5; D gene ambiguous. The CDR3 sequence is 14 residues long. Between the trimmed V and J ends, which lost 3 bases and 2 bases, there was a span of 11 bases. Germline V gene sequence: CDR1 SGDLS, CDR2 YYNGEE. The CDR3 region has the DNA TGTGCCAGCAGCGCTTATACCGGACAAGAGACCCAGTACTTC. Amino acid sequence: CASSAYTGQETQYF. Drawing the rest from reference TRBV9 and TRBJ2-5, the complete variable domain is DSGVTQTPKHLITATGQRVTLRCSPRSGDLSVYWYQQSLDQGLQFLIQYYNGEERAKGNILERFSAQQFPDLHSELNLSSLELGDSALYFCASSAYTGQETQYFGPGTRLLVL.

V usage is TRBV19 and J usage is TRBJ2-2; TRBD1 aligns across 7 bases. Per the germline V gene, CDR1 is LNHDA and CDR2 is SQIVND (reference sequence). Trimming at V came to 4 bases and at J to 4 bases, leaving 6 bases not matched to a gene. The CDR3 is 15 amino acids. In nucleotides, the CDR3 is TGTGCCAGTAGTACCCTCGGGACAGCCACCGGGGAGCTGTTTTTT. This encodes CASSTLGTATGELFF.

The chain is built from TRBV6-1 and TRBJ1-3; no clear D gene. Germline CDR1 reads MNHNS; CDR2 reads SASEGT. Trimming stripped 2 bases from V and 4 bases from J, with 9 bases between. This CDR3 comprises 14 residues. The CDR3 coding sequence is TGTGCCAGCAGTGAACGAGGTTTCGGAAACACCATATATTTT. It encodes CASSERGFGNTIYF.

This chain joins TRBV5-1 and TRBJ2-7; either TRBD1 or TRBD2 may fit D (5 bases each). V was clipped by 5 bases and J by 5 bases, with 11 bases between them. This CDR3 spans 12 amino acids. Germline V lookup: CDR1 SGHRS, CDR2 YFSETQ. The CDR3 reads CASRDTGNEQYF. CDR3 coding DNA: TGCGCCAGCAGGGACACCGGGAACGAGCAGTACTTC.

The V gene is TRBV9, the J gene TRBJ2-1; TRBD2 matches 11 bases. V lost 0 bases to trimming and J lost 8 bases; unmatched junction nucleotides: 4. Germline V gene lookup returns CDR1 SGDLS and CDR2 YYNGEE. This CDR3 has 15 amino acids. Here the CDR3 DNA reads TGTGCCAGCAGCGTAGTAGCGGGAGGGCTAGATGAGCAGTTCTTC. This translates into CASSVVAGGLDEQFF. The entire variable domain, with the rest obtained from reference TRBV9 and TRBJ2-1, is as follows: DSGVTQTPKHLITATGQRVTLRCSPRSGDLSVYWYQQSLDQGLQFLIQYYNGEERAKGNILERFSAQQFPDLHSELNLSSLELGDSALYFCASSVVAGGLDEQFFGPGTRLTVL.

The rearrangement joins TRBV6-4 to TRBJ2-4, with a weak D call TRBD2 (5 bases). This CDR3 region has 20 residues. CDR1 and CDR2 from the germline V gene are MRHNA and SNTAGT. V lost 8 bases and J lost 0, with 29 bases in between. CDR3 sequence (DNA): TGTGCCAGCCCTGAGACGGGGAGAAAAGATCCTCCCTTAGCCAAAAACATTCAGTACTTC. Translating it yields CASPETGRKDPPLAKNIQYF.

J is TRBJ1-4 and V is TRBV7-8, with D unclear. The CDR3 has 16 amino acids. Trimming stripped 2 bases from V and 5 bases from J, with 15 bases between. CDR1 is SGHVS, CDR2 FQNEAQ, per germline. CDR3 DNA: TGTGCCAGCAGCTTACCACGGGTGGGCCCCAATGAAAAACTGTTTTTT. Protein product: CASSLPRVGPNEKLFF.

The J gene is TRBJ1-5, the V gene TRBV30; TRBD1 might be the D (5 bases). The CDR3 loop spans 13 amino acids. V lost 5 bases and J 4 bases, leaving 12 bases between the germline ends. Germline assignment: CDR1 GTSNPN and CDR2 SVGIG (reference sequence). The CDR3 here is CAWDPGQNQPQHF. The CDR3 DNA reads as TGTGCCTGGGATCCGGGGCAAAATCAGCCCCAGCATTTT.

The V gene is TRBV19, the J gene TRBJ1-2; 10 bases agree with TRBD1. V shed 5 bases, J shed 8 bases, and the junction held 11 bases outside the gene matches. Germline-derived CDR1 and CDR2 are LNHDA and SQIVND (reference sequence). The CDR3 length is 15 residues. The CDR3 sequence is CASSPWDRGEKGYTF. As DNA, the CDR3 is TGTGCCAGTAGTCCCTGGGACAGGGGAGAGAAGGGCTACACCTTC.

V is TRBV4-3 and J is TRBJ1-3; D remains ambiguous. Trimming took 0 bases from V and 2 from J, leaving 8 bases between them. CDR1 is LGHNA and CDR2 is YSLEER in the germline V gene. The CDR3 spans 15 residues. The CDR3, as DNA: TGCGCCAGCAGCCAAGATGTAACGGCTGGAAACACCATATATTTT. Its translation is CASSQDVTAGNTIYF.

The CDR3 protein is CASSSGPRNQPQHF. The CDR3 region has the DNA TGTGCCAGCAGTTCAGGGCCCCGCAATCAGCCCCAGCATTTT. This sequence joins TRBV28 and TRBJ1-5; D might be TRBD1 (5 bases). V lost 4 bases, J lost 2 bases, and 9 bases lay in between. This CDR3 is 14 amino acids long. Germline assignment: CDR1 MDHEN and CDR2 SYDVKM.